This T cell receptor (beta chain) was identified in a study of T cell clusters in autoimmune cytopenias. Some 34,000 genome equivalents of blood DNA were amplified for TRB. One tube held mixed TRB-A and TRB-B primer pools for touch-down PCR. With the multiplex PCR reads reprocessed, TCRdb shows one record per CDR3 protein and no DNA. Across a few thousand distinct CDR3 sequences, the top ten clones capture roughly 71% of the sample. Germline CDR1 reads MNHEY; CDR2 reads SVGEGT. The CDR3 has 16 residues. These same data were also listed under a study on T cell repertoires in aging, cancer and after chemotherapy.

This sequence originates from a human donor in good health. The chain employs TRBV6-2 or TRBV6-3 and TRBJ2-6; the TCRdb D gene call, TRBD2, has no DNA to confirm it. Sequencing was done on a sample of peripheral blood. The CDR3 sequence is CASARTSGSWANVLTF.